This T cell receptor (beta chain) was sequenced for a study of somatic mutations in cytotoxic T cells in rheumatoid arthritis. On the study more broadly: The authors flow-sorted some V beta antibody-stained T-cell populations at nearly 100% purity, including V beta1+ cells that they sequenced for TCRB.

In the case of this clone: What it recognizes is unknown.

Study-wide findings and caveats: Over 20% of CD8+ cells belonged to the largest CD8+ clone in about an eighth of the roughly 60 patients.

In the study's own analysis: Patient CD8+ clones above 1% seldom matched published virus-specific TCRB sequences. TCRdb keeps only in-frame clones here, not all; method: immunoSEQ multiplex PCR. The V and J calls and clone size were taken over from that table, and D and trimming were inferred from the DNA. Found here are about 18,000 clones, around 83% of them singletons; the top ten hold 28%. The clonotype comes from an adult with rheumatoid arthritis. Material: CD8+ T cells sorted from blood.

CDR3 sequence (DNA): TGTGCCAGCAGTTTGATCGAGACAGATACGCAGTATTTT. It encodes CASSLIETDTQYF. The rearrangement links TRBV27 to TRBJ2-3; no clear D. V lost 3 bases, J lost 3 bases, and 7 bases lay in between. Germline lookup yields CDR1 MNHEY and CDR2 SMNVEV (reference sequence). This CDR3 region has 13 residues.